Listed below are T cell receptor beta chains from one sample, sequenced in a study of blood T cell repertoires in COVID-19. Clones were sequenced by immunoSEQ multiplex PCR, and TCRdb holds only the in-frame ones, with some missing. The data contain 120,000 to 150,000 clones, 80% of them singletons. The sample was peripheral blood. These receptor sequences come from a man aged 55-75 years with active or convalescent COVID-19. Each CDR3 is given with its conserved first and last residue. D genes are given only for firm matches. Clone size is given for some rows only: seen once, a few or many times, or a class if the clone is expanded.

TRBJ2-4,.,TRBV28,.,TGTGCCAGCAGCCTCGGGGGAATGGTAGCCAAAAACATTCAGTACTTC,CASSLGGMVAKNIQYF
TRBJ2-3,.,TRBV7-2,few,TGTGCCAGCAGTTCGACTAGTTCCACAGATACGCAGTATTTT,CASSSTSSTDTQYF
TRBJ2-2,TRBD1,TRBV6-2/TRBV6-3,.,TGTGCCAGCAGTCGTACAGGGGGCGCGAACACCGGGGAGCTGTTTTTT,CASSRTGGANTGELFF
TRBJ2-3,.,TRBV5-8,.,TGTACCAGCAGCTTGATTACTGATACGCAGTATTTT,CTSSLITDTQYF
TRBJ1-1,TRBD1,TRBV4-1,.,TGCGCCAGCAGCCAAGAGTACAGGGGGCGCACTGAAGCTTTCTTT,CASSQEYRGRTEAFF
TRBJ2-7,TRBD1,TRBV28,.,TGTGCCAGCAGTTTGAGAGGGACAGTCTACGAGCAGTACTTC,CASSLRGTVYEQYF
TRBJ2-2,TRBD1,TRBV13,.,TGTGCCAGCAGCTTAGAGACAGGGGTTGACACCGGGGAGCTGTTTTTT,CASSLETGVDTGELFF
TRBJ2-1,TRBD2,TRBV9,few,TGTGCCAGCAGCGGGACTAGCGGTAATGAGCAGTTCTTC,CASSGTSGNEQFF
TRBJ2-7,.,TRBV28,.,TGTGCCAGCAGTCCGTCGAGACTGGGTCTATCCTACGAGCAGTACTTC,CASSPSRLGLSYEQYF
TRBJ1-5,.,TRBV19,.,TGTGCCAGTAGATCTGGCGGGGCACTATATAGCAATCAGCCCCAGCATTTT,CASRSGGALYSNQPQHF
TRBJ2-1,TRBD2,TRBV18,.,TGTGCCAGCTCACCGGCGGGAGGCCCCTACAATGAGCAGTTCTTC,CASSPAGGPYNEQFF
TRBJ1-5,.,TRBV19,.,TGTGCCAGTAGTATCGGACAGCTCAATCAGCCCCAGCATTTT,CASSIGQLNQPQHF
TRBJ1-4,TRBD1,TRBV2,.,TGTGCCACCACCGGGACAGTGGGTGAAAAACTGTTTTTT,CATTGTVGEKLFF
TRBJ2-3,.,TRBV7-7,.,TGTGCCAGCAGCTTAGGTGCGGGAACCTACACAGATACGCAGTATTTT,CASSLGAGTYTDTQYF
TRBJ2-2,.,TRBV5-1,.,TGCGCCAGCAGCGATAGTGTTGGCGGGGAGCTGTTTTTT,CASSDSVGGELFF
TRBJ2-7,TRBD2,TRBV5-1,.,TGCGCCAGCAGCTATAGCGGGAGGGGCGAGCAGTACTTC,CASSYSGRGEQYF
TRBJ2-1,TRBD2,TRBV2,once,TGTGCCAGCAGTCCGACTAGCGGGTACAATGAGCAGTTCTTC,CASSPTSGYNEQFF
TRBJ1-1,TRBD1,TRBV5-6,.,TGTGCCAGCAGCGCTGGACAGGGACGAACTGAAGCTTTCTTT,CASSAGQGRTEAFF
TRBJ1-3,.,TRBV7-8,.,TGTGCCAGCAGAAAGACGGGGGTCTCTGGAAACACCATATATTTT,CASRKTGVSGNTIYF
TRBJ1-5,.,TRBV3-1/TRBV3-2,.,TGTGCCAGCAGCCAAGATCGAGGGCAGCCCCAGCATTTT,CASSQDRGQPQHF
TRBJ2-4,TRBD2,TRBV5-4,.,TGTGCCAGCAGCTTGGAGGGTAGCGGGAGGCCGGTGTCCAAAAACATTCAGTACTTC,CASSLEGSGRPVSKNIQYF
TRBJ1-4,TRBD1,TRBV10-3,.,TGTGCCATCAGTGATCCGGGACAGGGCGGAGAAAAACTGTTTTTT,CAISDPGQGGEKLFF
TRBJ2-2,.,TRBV11-2,.,TGTGCCAGCAGCTTAGATCGTGCAGGGAACACCGGGGAGCTGTTTTTT,CASSLDRAGNTGELFF
TRBJ2-7,.,TRBV7-2,few,TGTGCCAGCAGCCGGACTACCTACGAGCAGTACTTC,CASSRTTYEQYF
TRBJ2-7,TRBD1,TRBV12-5,.,TGTGCTAGTGGTTTGGGGACAGGAATCTACGAGCAGTACTTC,CASGLGTGIYEQYF
TRBJ2-3,TRBD2,TRBV14,.,TGTGCCAGCAGCCTTGGACTAGCGGGGAAGCTGGATACGCAGTATTTT,CASSLGLAGKLDTQYF
TRBJ1-1,TRBD1,TRBV18,.,TGTGCCAGCTCACTGGGACAGCCGAACACTGAAGCTTTCTTT,CASSLGQPNTEAFF
TRBJ2-1,.,TRBV7-9,once,TGTGCCAGCAGCAACAACAGGGATTACAATGAGCAGTTCTTC,CASSNNRDYNEQFF
TRBJ2-7,TRBD2,TRBV3-1/TRBV3-2,once,TGTGCCAGCAGCCAAATAGCGGGACTTCAAAACGACGAGCAGTACTTC,CASSQIAGLQNDEQYF
TRBJ2-2,TRBD1,TRBV6-5,.,TGTGCCAGCAGTTCGACAGGGGGCGCGAACACCGGGGAGCTGTTTTTT,CASSSTGGANTGELFF
TRBJ1-5,TRBD1,TRBV28,once,TGTGCCAGTGGCCCCCTGGGACAGGGGAATCAGCCCCAGCATTTT,CASGPLGQGNQPQHF
TRBJ1-2,TRBD1,TRBV11-2,.,TGTGCCAGCAGCCCCCCCACGGGACAGGGGCTTAACTATGGCTACACCTTC,CASSPPTGQGLNYGYTF
TRBJ1-2,.,TRBV6-5,.,TGTGCCAGCGATCCAGTGAACTATGGCTACACCTTC,CASDPVNYGYTF
TRBJ2-1,TRBD2,TRBV14,.,TGTGCCAGCAGCGTCCCGGCGGGAGCTTCCTACAATGAGCAGTTCTTC,CASSVPAGASYNEQFF
TRBJ2-5,.,TRBV24-1,.,TGTGCCACCAGTGGAGAAGGGGCGACCCAGTACTTC,CATSGEGATQYF
TRBJ1-1,.,TRBV6-6,.,TGTGCCAGCAGTGATTACGGAGGGGACACTGAAGCTTTCTTT,CASSDYGGDTEAFF
TRBJ2-2,.,TRBV11-1,.,TGTGCCAGCAGCTTAGGCAGGGGTGATAACACCGGGGAGCTGTTTTTT,CASSLGRGDNTGELFF
TRBJ2-7,.,TRBV12-3/TRBV12-4,once,TGTGCCACCTCGCTCGGGAACTCCTACGAGCAGTACTTC,CATSLGNSYEQYF
TRBJ1-6,.,TRBV9,.,TGTGCCAGCAGCGTTTGGGACACGGGTTCACCCCTCCACTTT,CASSVWDTGSPLHF
TRBJ2-7,TRBD2,TRBV27,.,TGTGCCAGCAGTTTTGATAGCGGGAGGGAAAACGAGCAGTACTTC,CASSFDSGRENEQYF
TRBJ1-5,.,TRBV28,.,TGTGCCAGCAAGGGTTCAGGGTTCCAAAGGTATCAGCCCCAGCATTTT,CASKGSGFQRYQPQHF
TRBJ2-1,TRBD1,TRBV4-2,few,TGTGCCGCAGGGGGCGCCCCGGATGAGCAGTTCTTC,CAAGGAPDEQFF
TRBJ2-3,TRBD2,TRBV5-8,.,TGTGCCAGCAGTTTCAGCGGGAGCGCTAGCACAGATACGCAGTATTTT,CASSFSGSASTDTQYF
TRBJ1-3,TRBD1,TRBV2,.,TGTGCCAGCAGTGACGACAGGGGGCGGGGAAACACCATATATTTT,CASSDDRGRGNTIYF
TRBJ2-2,TRBD2,TRBV7-9,.,TGTGCCAGCAGCGCTAGCGGGAGTGGTAACGGGGAGCTGTTTTTT,CASSASGSGNGELFF
TRBJ2-3,.,TRBV29-1,.,TGCAGCGTTGAGGAGGGGACGGGCACAGATACGCAGTATTTT,CSVEEGTGTDTQYF
TRBJ2-1,TRBD2,TRBV18,once,TGTGCCAGCTCAGCCGGGACTACCACTAATGAGCAGTTCTTC,CASSAGTTTNEQFF
TRBJ2-1,TRBD1,TRBV29-1,.,TGCAGCGCCCGGGACAGGGGGTACAATGAGCAGTTCTTC,CSARDRGYNEQFF
TRBJ1-5,.,TRBV6-1,.,TGTGCCAGCACCCAGAGCAATCAGCCCCAGCATTTT,CASTQSNQPQHF
TRBJ2-7,TRBD1,TRBV7-3,.,TGTGCCAGCAGCGCAGGGGGCTCCTACGAGCAGTACTTC,CASSAGGSYEQYF
TRBJ2-3,.,TRBV9,.,TGTGCCAGCAGCGTAGATTATGTCGCGACGCAGTATTTT,CASSVDYVATQYF
TRBJ2-1,TRBD2,TRBV19,.,TGTGCCAGTAGTATGTTGCGGCTAGCGGGGGGCTCTTTGAACAATGAGCAGTTCTTC,CASSMLRLAGGSLNNEQFF
TRBJ2-7,TRBD1,TRBV5-1,.,TGCGCCAGCAGAAAAGACGCTCGACAGGGGAGCTACGAGCAGTACTTC,CASRKDARQGSYEQYF
TRBJ1-3,.,TRBV7-9,many,TGTGCCAGCAGCCCAGGGAACACCATATATTTT,CASSPGNTIYF
TRBJ2-7,.,TRBV7-9,many,TGTGCCAGCACCCTAGGGCCCCAGGAGGGATACGAGCAGTACTTC,CASTLGPQEGYEQYF
TRBJ2-7,TRBD1,TRBV6-5,.,TGTGCCAGCAGGGACAGGGGATGGAGCTCCTACGAGCAGTACTTC,CASRDRGWSSYEQYF
TRBJ2-5,.,TRBV6-2/TRBV6-3,.,TGTGCCAGCAGTTTAACATCGAGGAGGGCCAGTGGGAGGAGTGAGACCCAGTACTTC,CASSLTSRRASGRSETQYF
TRBJ2-5,.,TRBV19,.,TGTGCCAGTAGTATGCCCAGAGGGGGCCAAGAGACCCAGTACTTC,CASSMPRGGQETQYF